This T cell receptor (beta chain) was retrieved from a study of T cell repertoires in aging, cancer and after chemotherapy. Turning to the study itself: Pre- and post-chemotherapy samples were paired from chronic lymphocytic leukemia patients treated with fludarabine- or bendamustine-based regimens.

Multiplex touch-down PCR with TRB-A/B primers amplified rearranged V-D-J TRB sequences. One entry per CDR3 protein results from TCRdb running MiXCR on the multiplex PCR reads. Counted here are roughly 4,500 distinct CDR3 sequences, 21% occurring once; the ten biggest clones make up about 15%. Amplification of TCR beta used genomic DNA extracted from peripheral blood. Study-wide findings and caveats: Rebound thymic output was suggested by rising median generation probability during chemotherapy in each cancer cohort. Age-matched healthy donors had significantly more diverse, less clonal blood TCR repertoires than untreated cancer patients. Lymphoid organ infiltration in hematological cancer patients may impair thymic emigration or peripheral T cell expansion.

This clonotype is judged medium-sized. Antigen unknown. This clonotype was sampled from a human donor with a blood cancer. The sequenced material came from blood.

The CDR3 DNA follows: TGTGCCAGCTCACCAACAGGGTCCGGGGGCAATGAGCAGTTCTTC. It translates to CASSPTGSGGNEQFF. V usage is TRBV18 and J usage is TRBJ2-1, with D perhaps given as TRBD1 or TRBD2 (6 bases each). There are 15 residues in the CDR3. V lost 2 bases, J lost 6 bases, and 14 bases lay in between. CDR1 and CDR2 from the germline V gene are KGHSH and LQKENI.